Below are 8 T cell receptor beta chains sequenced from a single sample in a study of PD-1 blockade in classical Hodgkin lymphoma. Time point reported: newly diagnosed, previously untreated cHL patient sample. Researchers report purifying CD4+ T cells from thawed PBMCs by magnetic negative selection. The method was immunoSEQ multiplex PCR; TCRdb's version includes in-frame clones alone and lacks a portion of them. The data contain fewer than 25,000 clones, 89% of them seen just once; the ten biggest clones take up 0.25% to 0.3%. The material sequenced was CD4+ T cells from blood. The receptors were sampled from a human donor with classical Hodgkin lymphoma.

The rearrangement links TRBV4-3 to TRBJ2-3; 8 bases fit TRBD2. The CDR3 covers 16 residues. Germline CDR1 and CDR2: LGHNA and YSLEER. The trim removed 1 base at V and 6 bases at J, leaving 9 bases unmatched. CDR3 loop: CASSQGARGGLDTQYF. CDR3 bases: TGCGCCAGCAGCCAAGGTGCTCGGGGGGGGCTGGATACGCAGTATTTT.

The CDR3 nucleotides are TGTGCCTGGAGGAGTCACACTGAAGCTTTCTTT. It encodes CAWRSHTEAFF. The chain employs TRBV30 and TRBJ1-1, with D hard to call. Trimming removed 3 bases from V and 3 bases from J, with 5 bases in between. Germline V gene data show CDR1 as GTSNPN and CDR2 as SVGIG (reference sequence). The CDR3 runs to 11 residues.

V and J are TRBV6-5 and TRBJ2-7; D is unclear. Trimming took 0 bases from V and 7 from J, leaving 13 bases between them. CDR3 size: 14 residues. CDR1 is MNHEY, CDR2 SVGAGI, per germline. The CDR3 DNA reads TGTGCCAGCAGTTACTCCGGCCTCGCCGGGGAGCAGTACTTC. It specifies CASSYSGLAGEQYF.

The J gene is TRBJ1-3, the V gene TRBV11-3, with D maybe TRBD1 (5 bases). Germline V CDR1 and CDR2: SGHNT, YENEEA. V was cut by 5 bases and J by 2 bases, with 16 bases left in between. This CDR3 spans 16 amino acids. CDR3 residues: CASSAALGPPGNTIYF. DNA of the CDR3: TGTGCCAGCAGCGCGGCCCTGGGGCCGCCTGGAAACACCATATATTTT.

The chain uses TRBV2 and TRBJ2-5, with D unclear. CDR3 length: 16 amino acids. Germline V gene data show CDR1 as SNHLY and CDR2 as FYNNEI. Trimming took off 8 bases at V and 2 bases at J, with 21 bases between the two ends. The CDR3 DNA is TGTGCCAGCTGGGGTCGGCGAAGCCCGCAACAAGAGACCCAGTACTTC. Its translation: CASWGRRSPQQETQYF.

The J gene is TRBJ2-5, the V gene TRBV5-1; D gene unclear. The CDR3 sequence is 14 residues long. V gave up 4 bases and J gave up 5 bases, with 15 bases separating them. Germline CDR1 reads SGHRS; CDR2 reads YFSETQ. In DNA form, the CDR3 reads TGCGCCAGCAGCACGTTTCTTGGTAGCGAGACCCAGTACTTC. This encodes CASSTFLGSETQYF.

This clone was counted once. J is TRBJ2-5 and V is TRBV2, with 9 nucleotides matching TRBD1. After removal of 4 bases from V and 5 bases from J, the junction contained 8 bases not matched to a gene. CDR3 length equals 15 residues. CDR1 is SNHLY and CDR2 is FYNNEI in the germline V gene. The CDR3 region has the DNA TGTGCCAGCAGTGCGGACAGGGGATATTGGGAGACCCAGTACTTC. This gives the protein CASSADRGYWETQYF. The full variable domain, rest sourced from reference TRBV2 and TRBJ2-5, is EPEVTQTPSHQVTQMGQEVILRCVPISNHLYFYWYRQILGQKVEFLVSFYNNEISEKSEIFDDQFSVERPDGSNFTLKIRSTKLEDSAMYFCASSADRGYWETQYFGPGTRLLVL.

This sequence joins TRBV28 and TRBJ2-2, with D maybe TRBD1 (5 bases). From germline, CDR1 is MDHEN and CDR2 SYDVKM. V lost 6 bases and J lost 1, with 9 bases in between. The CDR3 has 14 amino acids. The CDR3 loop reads CASRPGQNTGELFF. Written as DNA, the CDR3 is TGTGCCAGCAGACCCGGACAGAACACCGGGGAGCTGTTTTTT.